The present TCR beta chain was sequenced within a study of control samples from healthy donors and cancer patients (dated by TCRdb to 2018 to 2021). On this clone itself: Which antigen it targets is not known. Base qualities are not recorded, but no much larger clone differs from it by a single base.

Receptor amplification or capture employed the immunoSEQ multiplex PCR assay. TCRdb holds this immuneACCESS table with in-frame rearrangements only. Some clones are missing; in checked studies, unresolved V genes explain under half, and the rest has no known cause. For this sample there are more than 45,000 clones; 93% appear just once. The ten largest clonotypes hold about 25% of the sample. The material sequenced was PBMCs. This sequence was found in a woman between 45 and 60 years old with head and neck cancer.

The CDR3 reads CASSAQETQYF. The nucleotide sequence is given as TGTGCCAGCAGTGCTCAAGAGACCCAGTACTTC. The rearrangement combines TRBV25-1 with TRBJ2-5; the D gene is unclear. The CDR3 holds 11 amino acids from the cysteine to the phenylalanine. The CDR3 DNA has 33 bases and is translated from base 1. V loses 4 bases, J loses 2 bases, and the germline ends lie 2 bases apart. Looking up the germline V gene yields CDR1 MGHDK and CDR2 SYGVNS. This CDR3, with the reference TRBV25-1 and TRBJ2-5 proteins standing in past its ends, gives the full variable domain EADIYQTPRYLVIGTGKKITLECSQTMGHDKMYWYQQDPGMELHLIHYSYGVNSTEKGDLSSESTVSRIRTEHFPLTLESARPSHTSQYLCASSAQETQYFGPGTRLLVL.